A selection of T cell receptor beta chains follows, all from one sample in a study of radiotherapy plus CTLA-4 blockade in lung cancer. Clones were read by immunoSEQ multiplex PCR, and TCRdb kept only the in-frame ones, dropping some. Found here are fewer than 50,000 clones, around 63% of them singletons; the top ten hold less than 20%. Source: peripheral blood, taken from a patient treated with radiotherapy plus ipilimumab. All receptors come from a human donor with non-small cell lung cancer who had a partial response to radiotherapy plus ipilimumab. The CDR3 runs from the conserved cysteine through the conserved F or W. D genes are given only for firm matches. Rows give clone size only sometimes, using once, few, many, or a class for an expanded clone.

cdr3_aa	cdr3_nt	d_call	v_call	j_call	clone_size
CAWSNYDTGELFF	TGTGCCTGGAGTAACTACGACACCGGGGAGCTGTTTTTT	NA	TRBV30	TRBJ2-2	NA
CASRRLIYEQYF	TGTGCCAGCAGGAGATTGATCTACGAGCAGTACTTC	NA	TRBV2	TRBJ2-7	once
CASGQSSGGYTF	TGTGCCAGCGGCCAGTCCAGCGGCGGCTACACCTTC	NA	TRBV2	TRBJ1-2	once
CASSPARGQGNIQYF	TGTGCCAGCAGCCCGGCAAGGGGACAGGGAAATATTCAGTACTTC	TRBD1	TRBV11-2	TRBJ2-7	NA
CASSLAINEAFF	TGTGCCAGCAGCTTAGCAATCAATGAAGCTTTCTTT	NA	TRBV7-9	TRBJ1-1	many
CASTPGQGAFNEQFF	TGTGCCAGCACCCCGGGACAGGGGGCTTTCAATGAGCAGTTCTTC	TRBD1	TRBV7-2	TRBJ2-1	few
CASSYGAAMNTEAFF	TGTGCCAGCAGTTACGGGGCAGCCATGAACACTGAAGCTTTCTTT	NA	TRBV6-5	TRBJ1-1	NA
CASSLLAGGRETQYF	TGTGCCAGCAGCCTACTAGCGGGGGGAAGAGAGACCCAGTACTTC	TRBD2	TRBV5-6	TRBJ2-5	NA
CASSIEWRGLNGYTF	TGTGCCAGTAGTATAGAATGGCGAGGGTTGAATGGCTACACCTTC	NA	TRBV19	TRBJ1-2	NA
CASSQDPLANSPLHF	TGCGCCAGCAGCCAAGATCCATTGGCTAATTCACCCCTCCACTTT	NA	TRBV4-3	TRBJ1-6	NA
CASSEGLNQETQYF	TGTGCCAGCAGTGAAGGACTGAACCAAGAGACCCAGTACTTC	NA	TRBV6-1	TRBJ2-5	NA
CASTPLRSSYEQYF	TGTGCCAGCACGCCCCTTAGAAGCTCCTACGAGCAGTACTTC	NA	TRBV25-1	TRBJ2-7	NA
CASSEQWNTEAFF	TGTGCCAGCAGTGAGCAGTGGAACACTGAAGCTTTCTTT	NA	TRBV6-1	TRBJ1-1	NA
CASSSRTGSRNEQFF	TGTGCCAGCAGCTCCCGGACAGGGAGCCGCAATGAGCAGTTCTTC	TRBD1	TRBV7-3	TRBJ2-1	NA
CASSTHRGLGAFF	TGTGCCAGCAGCACCCACAGGGGGCTAGGGGCTTTCTTT	TRBD1	TRBV7-2	TRBJ1-1	NA
CASSQAPGARSYEQYF	TGCGCCAGCAGCCAAGCCCCAGGGGCACGCTCCTACGAGCAGTACTTC	NA	TRBV4-1	TRBJ2-7	NA
CSVAALAGARTDTQYF	TGCAGCGTTGCCGCACTAGCGGGGGCTCGCACAGATACGCAGTATTTT	TRBD2	TRBV29-1	TRBJ2-3	NA
CASSTRTNSYGYTF	TGTGCCAGCAGCACCAGGACAAACAGCTATGGCTACACCTTC	NA	TRBV7-2	TRBJ1-2	medium-sized
CASSLGSGSNQPQHF	TGTGCCAGCAGCTTAGGATCGGGAAGCAATCAGCCCCAGCATTTT	NA	TRBV7-9	TRBJ1-5	NA
CASSFFAGVIYNEQFF	TGTGCCAGCAGCTTTTTTGCGGGTGTTATTTACAATGAGCAGTTCTTC	NA	TRBV7-8	TRBJ2-1	few
CASSLDPSSGNTIYF	TGTGCCAGCAGCTTGGATCCCAGCTCTGGAAACACCATATATTTT	NA	TRBV5-4	TRBJ1-3	NA
CASSFHRVLRYEQYF	TGTGCCAGCAGCTTCCACAGGGTTTTGCGTTACGAGCAGTACTTC	NA	TRBV5-8	TRBJ2-7	NA
CASSQVSLAEYEQYF	TGCGCCAGCAGCCAAGTAAGTCTAGCGGAGTACGAGCAGTACTTC	TRBD2	TRBV4-1	TRBJ2-7	NA
CASSQEPQGTEAFF	TGCGCCAGCAGCCAAGAACCACAGGGGACTGAAGCTTTCTTT	TRBD1	TRBV4-1	TRBJ1-1	NA
CASSQGQGGNYGYTF	TGCGCCAGCAGCCAAGGACAGGGGGGTAACTATGGCTACACCTTC	TRBD1	TRBV4-3	TRBJ1-2	NA
CASSRDFGNTIYF	TGTGCCAGCAGTCGGGACTTTGGAAACACCATATATTTT	NA	TRBV6-1	TRBJ1-3	NA
CASSVKGAETEAFF	TGTGCCAGCAGTGTCAAGGGGGCGGAAACTGAAGCTTTCTTT	TRBD1	TRBV6-1	TRBJ1-1	NA
CASSEFSGGLHTGELFF	TGTGCCAGCAGTGAATTTAGCGGGGGATTGCACACCGGGGAGCTGTTTTTT	TRBD2	TRBV2	TRBJ2-2	NA
CSASGADTQYF	TGCAGTGCTAGCGGGGCAGATACGCAGTATTTT	NA	TRBV20-1	TRBJ2-3	NA
CASSLAGSLGHRIYNSPLHF	TGCGCCAGCAGCTTGGCCGGAAGTCTGGGACACAGGATTTATAATTCACCCCTCCACTTT	NA	TRBV5-1	TRBJ1-6	once
CAWSVRRAHTEAFF	TGTGCCTGGAGTGTACGGAGAGCCCACACTGAAGCTTTCTTT	NA	TRBV30	TRBJ1-1	NA
CASSYGLSSNQPQHF	TGTGCCAGTAGTTACGGACTGAGTAGCAATCAGCCCCAGCATTTT	NA	TRBV19	TRBJ1-5	NA
CASSWGGGTSDTQYF	TGTGCCAGCAGTTGGGGCGGGGGGACGTCAGATACGCAGTATTTT	TRBD2	TRBV27	TRBJ2-3	once
CASSEFGKDQPQHF	TGTGCCAGCAGTGAATTCGGTAAAGATCAGCCCCAGCATTTT	NA	TRBV25-1	TRBJ1-5	few
CASSFLAGGPYEQYF	TGTGCCAGCAGCTTCCTAGCGGGAGGCCCCTACGAGCAGTACTTC	TRBD2	TRBV5-5	TRBJ2-7	NA
CAVRATNEKLFF	TGTGCCGTCCGTGCAACTAATGAAAAACTGTTTTTT	NA	TRBV6-5	TRBJ1-4	few
CASSSGGGLPEKLFF	TGCGCCAGCAGCTCCGGCGGGGGCCTACCGGAAAAACTGTTTTTT	NA	TRBV5-1	TRBJ1-4	NA
CASSISSGRINEQFF	TGTGCCAGTAGTATCTCTAGCGGGAGGATCAATGAGCAGTTCTTC	TRBD2	TRBV19	TRBJ2-1	NA
CASSPRLAGADEQFF	TGTGCCAGCAGCCCCAGACTAGCGGGAGCTGATGAGCAGTTCTTC	TRBD2	TRBV13	TRBJ2-1	few
CAWSRQGATYGYTF	TGTGCCTGGAGCCGACAGGGGGCGACCTATGGCTACACCTTC	TRBD1	TRBV30	TRBJ1-2	once
CASSVGQDGEQYF	TGTGCCAGCAGCGTCGGACAGGATGGGGAGCAGTACTTC	TRBD1	TRBV9	TRBJ2-7	NA
CASGSSYNSPLHF	TGTGCCAGCGGCAGCTCCTATAATTCACCCCTCCACTTT	NA	TRBV6-1	TRBJ1-6	few
CASSPPGGDGYTF	TGTGCCAGCAGCCCCCCCGGGGGGGATGGCTACACCTTC	NA	TRBV7-2	TRBJ1-2	NA
CASSPQGWGEQFF	TGTGCCAGCAGCCCCCAGGGTTGGGGAGAGCAGTTCTTC	NA	TRBV7-9	TRBJ2-1	NA
CASSPRTSSGNQETQYF	TGTGCCAGCAGCCCGAGGACCTCTAGCGGCAACCAAGAGACCCAGTACTTC	TRBD2	TRBV5-4	TRBJ2-5	NA
CASSPGGKTQYF	TGTGCCAGCAGCCCGGGGGGGAAGACCCAGTACTTC	TRBD2	TRBV11-2	TRBJ2-5	NA
CASSNMGLAGPSTDTQYF	TGCGCCAGCAGCAATATGGGACTAGCGGGGCCAAGCACAGATACGCAGTATTTT	TRBD2	TRBV5-1	TRBJ2-3	medium-sized
CASSLGQVNTEAFF	TGTGCCAGCAGCTTAGGCCAGGTGAACACTGAAGCTTTCTTT	NA	TRBV7-2	TRBJ1-1	few
CASSTGQRQAFF	TGTGCCAGCAGCACCGGACAACGACAAGCTTTCTTT	NA	TRBV5-6	TRBJ1-1	once
CASRGTGDQPQHF	TGTGCCAGCAGAGGAACAGGTGATCAGCCCCAGCATTTT	NA	TRBV2	TRBJ1-5	NA